This T cell receptor (beta chain) comes out of a study of blood T cell repertoires in COVID-19. Study overall: Sample material is recorded as cDNA or gDNA derived from T cells, B-cell-depleted T cells, or PBMCs.

The CDR3 spans 15 residues. Germline assignment: CDR1 LGHNA and CDR2 YNFKEQ. Trimming removed 4 bases from V and 1 base from J, with 11 bases in between. TCRdb keeps only in-frame clones here, not all; method: immunoSEQ multiplex PCR. Altogether over 120,000 clones are present, about four fifths being singletons, with the ten largest covering around 8.4%. This chain connects TRBV4-2 to TRBJ1-3; D possibly corresponds to TRBD1 (5 bases). The TCR originated in a human donor in a cohort sampled during active COVID-19. The sequenced sample was peripheral blood. The CDR3 protein is CASSLTTGSGNTIYF. In nucleotides, the CDR3 is TGTGCCAGCAGCCTCACTACAGGATCTGGAAACACCATATATTTT.